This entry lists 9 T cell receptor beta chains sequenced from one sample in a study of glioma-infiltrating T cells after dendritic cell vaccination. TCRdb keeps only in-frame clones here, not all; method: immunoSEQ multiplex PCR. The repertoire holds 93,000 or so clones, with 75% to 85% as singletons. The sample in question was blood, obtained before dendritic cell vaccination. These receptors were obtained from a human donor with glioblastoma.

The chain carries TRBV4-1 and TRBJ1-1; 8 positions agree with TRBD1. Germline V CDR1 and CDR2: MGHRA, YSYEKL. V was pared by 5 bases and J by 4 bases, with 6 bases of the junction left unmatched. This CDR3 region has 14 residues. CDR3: CASSEADRGTEAFF. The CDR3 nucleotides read TGCGCCAGCAGCGAAGCCGACAGGGGCACTGAAGCTTTCTTT.

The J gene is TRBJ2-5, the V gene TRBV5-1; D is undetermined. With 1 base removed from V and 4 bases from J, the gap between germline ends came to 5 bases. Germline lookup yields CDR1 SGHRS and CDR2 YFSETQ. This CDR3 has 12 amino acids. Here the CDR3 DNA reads TGCGCCAGCAGCTTGACAAGAGAGACCCAGTACTTC. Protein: CASSLTRETQYF.

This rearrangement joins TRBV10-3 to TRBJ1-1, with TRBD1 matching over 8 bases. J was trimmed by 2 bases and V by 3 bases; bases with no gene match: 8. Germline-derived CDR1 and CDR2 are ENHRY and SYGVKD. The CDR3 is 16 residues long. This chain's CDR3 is CAISDLSGTGNTEAFF. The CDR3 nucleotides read TGTGCCATCAGTGACCTTTCCGGGACAGGAAACACTGAAGCTTTCTTT.

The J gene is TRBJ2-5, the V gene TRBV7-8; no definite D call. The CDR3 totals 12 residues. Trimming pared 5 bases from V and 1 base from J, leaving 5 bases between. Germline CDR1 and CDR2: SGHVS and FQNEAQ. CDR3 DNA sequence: TGTGCCAGCAGCCAGATCCAAGAGACCCAGTACTTC. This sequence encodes CASSQIQETQYF.

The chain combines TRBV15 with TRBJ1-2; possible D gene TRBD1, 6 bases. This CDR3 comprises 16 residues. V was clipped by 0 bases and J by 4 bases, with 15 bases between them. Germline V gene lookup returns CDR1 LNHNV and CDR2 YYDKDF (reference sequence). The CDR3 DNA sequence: TGTGCCACCAGCAGAGATCTGACAGGCGGGGGCTATGGCTACACCTTC. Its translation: CATSRDLTGGGYGYTF.

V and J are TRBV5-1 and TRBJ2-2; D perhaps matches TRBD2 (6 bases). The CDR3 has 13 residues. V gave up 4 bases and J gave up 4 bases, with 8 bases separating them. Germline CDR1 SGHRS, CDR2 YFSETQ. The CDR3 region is CASSPGGTGELFF. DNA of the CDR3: TGCGCCAGCAGCCCCGGGGGCACCGGGGAGCTGTTTTTT.

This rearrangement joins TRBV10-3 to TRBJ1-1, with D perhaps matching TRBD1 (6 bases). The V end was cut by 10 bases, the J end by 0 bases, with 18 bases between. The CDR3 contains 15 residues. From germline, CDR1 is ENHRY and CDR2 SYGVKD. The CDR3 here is CATRGFGQMNTEAFF. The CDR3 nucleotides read TGTGCCACTAGGGGATTTGGACAGATGAACACTGAAGCTTTCTTT.

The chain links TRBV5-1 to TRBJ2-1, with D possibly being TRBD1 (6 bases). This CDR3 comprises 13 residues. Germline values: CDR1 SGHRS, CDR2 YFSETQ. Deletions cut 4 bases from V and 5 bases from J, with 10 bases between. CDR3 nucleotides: TGCGCCAGCAGCCAGGACAGAAACAATGAGCAGTTCTTC. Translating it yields CASSQDRNNEQFF.

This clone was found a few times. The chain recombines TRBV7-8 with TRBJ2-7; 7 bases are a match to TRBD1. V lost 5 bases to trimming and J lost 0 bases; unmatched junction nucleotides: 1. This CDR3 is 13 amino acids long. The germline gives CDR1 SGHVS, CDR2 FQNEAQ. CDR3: CASSDRASYEQYF. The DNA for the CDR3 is TGTGCCAGCAGCGACAGGGCCTCCTACGAGCAGTACTTC.